The source of this T cell receptor (beta chain) is a study of chemoradiotherapy in HPV16-positive cancers. Study overall: Functional T-cell assays on a couple of HPV16-positive patients' cells defined candidate HPV-specific clones and common TCR motifs.

The CDR3 totals 16 residues. V was clipped by 6 bases and J by 7 bases; unmatched bases: 14. Germline V CDR1 and CDR2: MDHEN, SYDVKM. TCRdb keeps only in-frame clones here, not all; method: immunoSEQ multiplex PCR. The table includes several hundred clones, about 88% detected once. The study, taken as a whole, reports: In HPV16-positive patients, HPV-responsive T-cell expansion tracked better recurrence-free survival. During treatment, candidate HPV-specific clones and E7-related motifs expanded in tumor.

About this clone: The antigen is unknown.

This rearrangement joins TRBV28 to TRBJ2-4, with 8 bases that match TRBD1. The TCR comes from a human donor with HPV-associated anogenital cancer. Material: tumor tissue, obtained from a patient who underwent chemoradiotherapy. The CDR3, as DNA: TGTGCCAGCAGCGGCCGTCTAGGACAGGGATGGAACATTCAGTACTTC. This sequence encodes CASSGRLGQGWNIQYF.